This TCR beta chain was profiled in a study of beta chain features in type 1 diabetes. Study conclusions and caveats: PCR could preferentially amplify shorter templates, alike in patients and controls. Shortening of TCRB CDR3s, moderate but significant, appeared in all four CD4+ subsets of Type 1 diabetes patients.

Expressed TCRB transcripts were sequenced after all isolated RNA was converted to cDNA. Profiling relied on immunoSEQ multiplex PCR, and the TCRdb table lists in-frame clones only, not all of them. In the table there are about 220,000 clones, roughly 10% of which are singletons. Concerning this clone itself: The antigen remains undetermined.

CD4+ naive, central memory, regulatory and stem cell-like memory subsets were isolated by sorting on CD45RO/CCR7/CD25/CD127/CD95/CD27. The CDR3 has 12 residues. Trimming removed 8 bases from V and 4 bases from J, with 12 bases in between. Germline V gene lookup returns CDR1 MRHNA and CDR2 SNTAGT. The source of this sequence is a man younger than 35 in good health. Sequencing was done on a sample of central memory CD4+ T cells from blood. V gene TRBV6-4 combines with J gene TRBJ2-7, with a weak D call TRBD2 (6 bases). As DNA, the CDR3 is TGTGCCAGCGGAAGGAGGGGTTACGAGCAGTACTTC. It yields the protein CASGRRGYEQYF.